The entry below describes one TCR beta chain. This entry belongs to a study of PD-L1 blockade in urothelial cancer. Sequencing was performed with immunoSEQ multiplex PCR; in TCRdb, only in-frame clones are kept and a portion is missing. The table lists some 87,000 clones, roughly 91% of them singletons. There are 16 residues in the CDR3. CDR1 and CDR2 from the germline V gene are LNHDA and SQIVND (reference sequence). The V segment lost 3 bases and the J segment 5 bases; nucleotides outside the gene matches: 4. Regarding time point: pretreatment peripheral blood. J is TRBJ2-1 and V is TRBV19; 13 bases align to TRBD2. The receptor comes from a man in his fifties or sixties with urothelial cancer. The material sequenced was PBMCs, taken around atezolizumab (anti-PD-L1) treatment. The CDR3 is CASSMGLAGRHNEQFF. CDR3 sequence (DNA): TGTGCCAGTAGTATGGGACTAGCGGGACGGCACAATGAGCAGTTCTTC. Full variable domain (rest looked up from reference TRBV19 and TRBJ2-1): DGGITQSPKYLFRKEGQNVTLSCEQNLNHDAMYWYRQDPGQGLRLIYYSQIVNDFQKGDIAEGYSVSREKKESFPLTVTSAQKNPTAFYLCASSMGLAGRHNEQFFGPGTRLTVL.